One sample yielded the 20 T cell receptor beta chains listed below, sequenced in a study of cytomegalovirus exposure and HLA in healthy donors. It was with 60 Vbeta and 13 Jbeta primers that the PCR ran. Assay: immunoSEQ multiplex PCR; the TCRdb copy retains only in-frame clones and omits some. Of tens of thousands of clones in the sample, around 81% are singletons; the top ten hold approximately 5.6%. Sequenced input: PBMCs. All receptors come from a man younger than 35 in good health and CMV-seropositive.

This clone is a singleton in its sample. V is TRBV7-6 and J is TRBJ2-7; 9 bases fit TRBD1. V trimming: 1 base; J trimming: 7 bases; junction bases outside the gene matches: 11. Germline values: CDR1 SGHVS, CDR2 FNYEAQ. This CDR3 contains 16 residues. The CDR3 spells CASSLGPGQGSEEQYF. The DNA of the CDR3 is TGTGCCAGCAGCTTAGGGCCGGGACAGGGTAGCGAAGAGCAGTACTTC.

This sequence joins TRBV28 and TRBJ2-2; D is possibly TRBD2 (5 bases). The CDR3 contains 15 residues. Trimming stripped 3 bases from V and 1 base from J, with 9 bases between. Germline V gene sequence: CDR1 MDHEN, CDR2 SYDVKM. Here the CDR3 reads CASSFAGVNTGELFF. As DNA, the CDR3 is TGTGCCAGCAGTTTCGCGGGCGTGAACACCGGGGAGCTGTTTTTT.

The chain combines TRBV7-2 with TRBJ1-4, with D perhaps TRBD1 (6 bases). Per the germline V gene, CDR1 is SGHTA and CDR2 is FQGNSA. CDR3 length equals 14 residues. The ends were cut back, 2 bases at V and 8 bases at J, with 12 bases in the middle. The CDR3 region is CASSLTGRSEKLFF. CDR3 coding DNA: TGTGCCAGCAGCTTAACAGGGCGCAGCGAAAAACTGTTTTTT.

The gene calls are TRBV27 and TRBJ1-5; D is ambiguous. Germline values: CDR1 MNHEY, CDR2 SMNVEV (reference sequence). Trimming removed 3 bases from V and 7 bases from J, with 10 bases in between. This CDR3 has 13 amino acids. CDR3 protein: CASSLWLEQPQHF. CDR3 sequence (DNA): TGTGCCAGCAGTTTGTGGCTAGAGCAGCCCCAGCATTTT.

The CDR3 region is CASSYSPGVGQPQHF. The CDR3 bases are TGTGCCAGCAGTTACTCCCCAGGGGTGGGACAGCCCCAGCATTTT. The V call is TRBV6-5, the J call TRBJ1-5, with D perhaps matching TRBD1 (6 bases). This CDR3 has 15 amino acids. V shed 0 bases and J shed 7 bases, with 13 bases lying between them. The V gene's germline CDR1 is MNHEY and CDR2 SVGAGI.

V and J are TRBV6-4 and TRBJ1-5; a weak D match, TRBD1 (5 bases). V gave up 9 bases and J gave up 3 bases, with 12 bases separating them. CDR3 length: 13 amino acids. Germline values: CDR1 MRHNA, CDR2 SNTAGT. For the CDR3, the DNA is TGTGCCAGTGCACAGGAAATCAATCAGCCCCAGCATTTT. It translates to CASAQEINQPQHF.

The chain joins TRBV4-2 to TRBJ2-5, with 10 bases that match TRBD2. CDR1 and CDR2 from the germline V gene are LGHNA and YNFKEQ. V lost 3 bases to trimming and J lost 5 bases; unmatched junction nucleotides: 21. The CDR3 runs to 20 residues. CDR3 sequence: CASSHPPAGPGLAAGETQYF. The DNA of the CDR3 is TGTGCCAGCAGCCATCCCCCAGCAGGGCCAGGACTAGCGGCAGGGGAGACCCAGTACTTC.

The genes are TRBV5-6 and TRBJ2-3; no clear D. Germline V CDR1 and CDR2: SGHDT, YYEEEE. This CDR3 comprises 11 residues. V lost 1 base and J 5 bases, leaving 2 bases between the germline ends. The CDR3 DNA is TGTGCCAGCAGCTTGCAAGATACGCAGTATTTT. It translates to CASSLQDTQYF.

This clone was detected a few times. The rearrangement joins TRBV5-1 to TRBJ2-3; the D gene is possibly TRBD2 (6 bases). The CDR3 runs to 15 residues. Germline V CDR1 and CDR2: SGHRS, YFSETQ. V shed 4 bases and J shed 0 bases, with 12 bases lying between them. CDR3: CASSHSGTSTDTQYF. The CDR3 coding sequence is TGCGCCAGCAGCCACTCCGGGACTAGCACAGATACGCAGTATTTT. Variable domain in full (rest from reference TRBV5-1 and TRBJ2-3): KAGVTQTPRYLIKTRGQQVTLSCSPISGHRSVSWYQQTPGQGLQFLFEYFSETQRNKGNFPGRFSGRQFSNSRSEMNVSTLELGDSALYLCASSHSGTSTDTQYFGPGTRLTVL.

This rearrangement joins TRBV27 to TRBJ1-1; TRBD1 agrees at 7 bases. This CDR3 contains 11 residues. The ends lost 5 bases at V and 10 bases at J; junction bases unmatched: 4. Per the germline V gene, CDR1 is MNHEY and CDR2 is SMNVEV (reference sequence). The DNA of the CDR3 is TGTGCCAGCAGTGACAGGGTGGGAGCTTTCTTT. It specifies CASSDRVGAFF.

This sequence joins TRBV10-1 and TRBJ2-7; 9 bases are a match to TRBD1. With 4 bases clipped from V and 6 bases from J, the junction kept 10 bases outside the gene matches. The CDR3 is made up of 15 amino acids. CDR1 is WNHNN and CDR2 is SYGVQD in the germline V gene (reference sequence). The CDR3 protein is CASSGTGTGPAEQYF. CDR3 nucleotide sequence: TGCGCCAGCAGTGGTACCGGGACAGGGCCGGCCGAGCAGTACTTC.

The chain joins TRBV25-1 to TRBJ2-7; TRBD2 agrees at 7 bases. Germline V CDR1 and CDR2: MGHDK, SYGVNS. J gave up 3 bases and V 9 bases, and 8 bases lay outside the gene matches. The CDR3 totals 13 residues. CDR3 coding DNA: TGTGCCAGTCTGGTACCGGGAGGCTACGAGCAGTACTTC. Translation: CASLVPGGYEQYF.

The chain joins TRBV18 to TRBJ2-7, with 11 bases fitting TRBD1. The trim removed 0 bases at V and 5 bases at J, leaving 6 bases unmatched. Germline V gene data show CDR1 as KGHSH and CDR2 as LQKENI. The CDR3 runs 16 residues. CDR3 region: CASSPPGTGGIDEQYF. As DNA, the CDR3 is TGTGCCAGCTCACCACCCGGGACAGGGGGTATTGACGAGCAGTACTTC.

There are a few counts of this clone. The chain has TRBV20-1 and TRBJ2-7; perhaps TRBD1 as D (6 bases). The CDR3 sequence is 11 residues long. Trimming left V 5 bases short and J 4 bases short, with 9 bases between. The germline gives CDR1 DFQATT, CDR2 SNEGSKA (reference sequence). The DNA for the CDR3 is TGCAGTGCTGGGACATGGTACGAGCAGTACTTC. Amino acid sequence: CSAGTWYEQYF.

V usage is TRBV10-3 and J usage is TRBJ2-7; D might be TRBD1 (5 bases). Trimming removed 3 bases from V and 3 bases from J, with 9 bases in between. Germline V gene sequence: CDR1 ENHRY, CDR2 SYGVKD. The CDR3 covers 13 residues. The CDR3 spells CAISDPGYYEQYF. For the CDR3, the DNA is TGTGCCATCAGTGATCCAGGGTACTACGAGCAGTACTTC.

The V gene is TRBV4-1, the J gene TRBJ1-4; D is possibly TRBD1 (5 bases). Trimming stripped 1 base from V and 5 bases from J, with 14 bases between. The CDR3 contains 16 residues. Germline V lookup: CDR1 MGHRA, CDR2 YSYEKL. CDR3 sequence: CASSQGPPGGNEKLFF. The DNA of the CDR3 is TGCGCCAGCAGCCAAGGTCCCCCGGGGGGGAATGAAAAACTGTTTTTT.

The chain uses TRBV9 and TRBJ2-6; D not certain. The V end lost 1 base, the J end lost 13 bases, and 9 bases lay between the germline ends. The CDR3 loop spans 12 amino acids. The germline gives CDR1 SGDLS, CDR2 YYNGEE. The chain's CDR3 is CASSVFPRVLTF. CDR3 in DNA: TGTGCCAGCAGCGTATTCCCCCGGGTCCTGACTTTC.

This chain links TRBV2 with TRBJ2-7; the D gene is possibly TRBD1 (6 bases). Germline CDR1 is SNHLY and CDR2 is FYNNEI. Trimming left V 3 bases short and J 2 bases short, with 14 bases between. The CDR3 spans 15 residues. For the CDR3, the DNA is TGTGCCAGCAGTGAGCAGGGGATGACTACCTACGAGCAGTACTTC. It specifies CASSEQGMTTYEQYF.

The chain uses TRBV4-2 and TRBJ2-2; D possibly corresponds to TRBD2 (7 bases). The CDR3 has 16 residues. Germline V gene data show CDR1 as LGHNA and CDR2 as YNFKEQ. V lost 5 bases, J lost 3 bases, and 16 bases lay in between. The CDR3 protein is CASSWGQGRDTGELFF. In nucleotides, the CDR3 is TGTGCCAGCAGCTGGGGGCAGGGGAGGGACACCGGGGAGCTGTTTTTT.

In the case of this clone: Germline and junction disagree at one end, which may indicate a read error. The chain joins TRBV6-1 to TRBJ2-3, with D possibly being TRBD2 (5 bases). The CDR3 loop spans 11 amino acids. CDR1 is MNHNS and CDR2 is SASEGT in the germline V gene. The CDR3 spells CASSEGPPGNF. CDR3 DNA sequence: TGTGCCAGCAGTGAAGGCCCCCCGGGGAATTTT.